These T cell receptor beta chains were read from a single sample in a study of Ad26.COV2.S vaccination and SARS-CoV-2 variants. Profiled with immunoSEQ multiplex PCR; TCRdb holds only in-frame clones, not every one. Among more than 400,000 clones listed, roughly 90% were seen once. The sample here was peripheral blood, taken in a trial of Ad26.COV2.S vaccine versus placebo. These TCRs come from a person aged 18-60 years who received the Ad26.COV2.S COVID-19 vaccine or a placebo. CDR3s include the opening cysteine and the closing phenylalanine or tryptophan. The D gene is left open where the match is weak. Where a row states a size, it is once, few, many or the class of an expanded clone; other rows omit it.

TRBV4-3	TRBJ2-6	TRBD1	few	TGCGCCAGCAGCCAGACAGGGTCTGGGGCCAACGTCCTGACTTTC	CASSQTGSGANVLTF
TRBV28	TRBJ2-3	TRBD2	.	TGTGCCAGCAGTAAGGGACTAGCGGGGTCCTGGGGCACAGATACGCAGTATTTT	CASSKGLAGSWGTDTQYF
TRBV7-9	TRBJ1-4	TRBD1	.	TGTGCCAGCAGCACCGGGACAGTATCTACTAATGAAAAACTGTTTTTT	CASSTGTVSTNEKLFF
TRBV7-2	TRBJ1-1	.	.	TGTGCCAGCAGCGTTACAAGGGATAACACTGAAGCTTTCTTT	CASSVTRDNTEAFF
TRBV6-5	TRBJ2-7	.	.	TGTGCCAGCAGGGTGCGGCAGACCTACGAGCAGTACTTC	CASRVRQTYEQYF
TRBV12-3/TRBV12-4	TRBJ2-2	.	.	TGTGCCAGCGCATCTTCGAACACCGGGGAGCTGTTTTTT	CASASSNTGELFF
TRBV5-4	TRBJ2-7	TRBD1	.	TGTGCCAGCAGCTTGGGGGGACAGACTACCTACGAGCAGTACTTC	CASSLGGQTTYEQYF
TRBV5-5	TRBJ2-3	.	.	TGTGCCAGCAGCTTTAGACTCAACACAGATACGCAGTATTTT	CASSFRLNTDTQYF
TRBV4-3	TRBJ1-6	.	few	TGCGCCAGCAGCCAAGTCAGACTGATGGGGAATTCACCCCTCCACTTT	CASSQVRLMGNSPLHF
TRBV6-6	TRBJ1-4	.	.	TGTGCCAGCAGCTACGGTTCAACTAATGAAAAACTGTTTTTT	CASSYGSTNEKLFF
TRBV27	TRBJ2-7	TRBD2	.	TGTGCCAGCAGTTTCCGGGGACTAGCGGGGGTGTTTTCCGAGCAGTACTTC	CASSFRGLAGVFSEQYF
TRBV19	TRBJ2-1	TRBD2	once	TGTGCCAGTAGTATTAGTAGCGGGGGTTGGAATGAGCAGTTCTTC	CASSISSGGWNEQFF
TRBV10-1	TRBJ2-7	.	.	TGCGCCAGCAGCGGACAGCAAGCCTACGAGCAGTACTTC	CASSGQQAYEQYF
TRBV5-1	TRBJ1-1	.	.	TGCGCCAGCAGCTCTACGACAGTGAACACTGAAGCTTTCTTT	CASSSTTVNTEAFF
TRBV7-9	TRBJ2-5	.	.	TGTGCCAGCAGCTTAGCTGAGGGACCGTCGGAGACCCAGTACTTC	CASSLAEGPSETQYF
TRBV5-4	TRBJ2-7	TRBD2	.	TGTGCCAGCAGCCGAGGACTAGCGGGGGGGACGTACGAGCAGTACTTC	CASSRGLAGGTYEQYF
TRBV28	TRBJ1-1	.	.	TGTGCCAGCAGTTTATATCGGGGGGAGAACACTGAAGCTTTCTTT	CASSLYRGENTEAFF
TRBV3-1/TRBV3-2	TRBJ2-7	TRBD2	once	TGTGCCAGCAGCCATTTAACGGGACTAGCCGTGGACGAGCAGTACTTC	CASSHLTGLAVDEQYF
TRBV11-2	TRBJ2-5	.	.	TGTGCCAGCAGCCCAGAGCCCGTCAGGTACCTAAAAGAGACCCAGTACTTC	CASSPEPVRYLKETQYF
TRBV4-1	TRBJ1-4	TRBD1	.	TGCGCCAGCAGCCTCGGGACAGGGACCGAAAAACTGTTTTTT	CASSLGTGTEKLFF
TRBV5-1	TRBJ1-1	.	once	TGCGCCAGCAGCTTGCCTCAGGTCCCCAACACTGAAGCTTTCTTT	CASSLPQVPNTEAFF
TRBV3-1/TRBV3-2	TRBJ2-7	TRBD2	.	TGTGCCAGCAGCCTGTGGACTAGCGGGGTGTACGAGCAGTACTTC	CASSLWTSGVYEQYF
TRBV6-2/TRBV6-3	TRBJ1-1	.	once	TGTGCCAGCAGTTACGGGTGGGGGGACACTGAAGCTTTCTTT	CASSYGWGDTEAFF
TRBV4-1	TRBJ1-4	.	.	TGCGCCAGCAGCCAAGACCCCGGGCCCCTTAATGAAAAACTGTTTTTT	CASSQDPGPLNEKLFF
TRBV28	TRBJ2-7	.	.	TGTGCCAGCAGTAACCCCCAGCGGTTCTACGAGCAGTACTTC	CASSNPQRFYEQYF
TRBV5-1	TRBJ2-3	TRBD1	once	TGCGCCAGCAGCTTGACAGGGGCAGATACGCAGTATTTT	CASSLTGADTQYF
TRBV7-9	TRBJ2-3	TRBD1	once	TGTGCCAGCAGCATCCTGACAGGGGGCGCGTTAAAGGCTAGCACAGATACGCAGTATTTT	CASSILTGGALKASTDTQYF
TRBV27	TRBJ2-3	.	.	TGTGCCAGCGGTCCGCTATGGCCCACTAGCACAGATACGCAGTATTTT	CASGPLWPTSTDTQYF
TRBV9	TRBJ1-6	TRBD1	.	TGTGCCAGCAGCGTCGACAGGGACCCCTATAATTCACCCCTCCACTTT	CASSVDRDPYNSPLHF
TRBV7-9	TRBJ2-5	.	.	TGTGCCAGCAGCCTCCGACAGGACCTTAAGTTGACCCAGTACTTC	CASSLRQDLKLTQYF
TRBV11-2	TRBJ2-3	.	.	TGTGCCAGCAGCTTAGATCCTAGGGGCACAGATACGCAGTATTTT	CASSLDPRGTDTQYF
TRBV2	TRBJ2-5	.	.	TGTGCCAGCAGTGAAGTTTTAGCACGAGAGACCCAGTACTTC	CASSEVLARETQYF
TRBV7-2	TRBJ2-1	TRBD2	.	TGTGCCAGCAGCTTAGAATATCTAGCGGGGGGCGCTTACAATGAGCAGTTCTTC	CASSLEYLAGGAYNEQFF
TRBV5-1	TRBJ1-4	TRBD1	.	TGCGCCAGCAGCTTGGAAAAGGGGGCGACTAATGAAAAACTGTTTTTT	CASSLEKGATNEKLFF
TRBV5-8	TRBJ1-4	TRBD1	.	TGTGCCAGCAGCTTGGTGGGACAGGGATACACTAATGAAAAACTGTTTTTT	CASSLVGQGYTNEKLFF
TRBV19	TRBJ2-7	.	.	TGTGCCAGTAGCCCCGGGGGATGGTCCTACGAGCAGTACTTC	CASSPGGWSYEQYF
TRBV19	TRBJ1-1	TRBD1	.	TGTGCCAGTAGCAAAGGGACAGGGGTTGGAATTATCACTGAAGCTTTCTTT	CASSKGTGVGIITEAFF
TRBV7-8	TRBJ2-3	TRBD2	.	TGTGCCAGCAGCGTGACTAGCGGGGGTTACACAGATACGCAGTATTTT	CASSVTSGGYTDTQYF
TRBV19	TRBJ2-2	TRBD1	.	TGTGCCAGTATGGACAGGGGAAACACCGGGGAGCTGTTTTTT	CASMDRGNTGELFF
TRBV30	TRBJ2-7	.	.	TGTGCCTGGAGTATTGGTCGGATGTACGAGCAGTACTTC	CAWSIGRMYEQYF
TRBV27	TRBJ2-5	.	.	TGTGCCAGCCGCCCCCTCGAGACTAGGTTGGAGACCCAGTACTTC	CASRPLETRLETQYF
TRBV7-2	TRBJ1-5	.	.	TGTGCCAGCAGCTTACAGGGGAATCAGCCCCAGCATTTT	CASSLQGNQPQHF
TRBV10-3	TRBJ2-1	.	.	TGTGCCATCAGTGGGATCGATCTGGGCTACAATGAGCAGTTCTTC	CAISGIDLGYNEQFF
TRBV28	TRBJ2-7	.	.	TGTGCCAGCAGTTTATCTGAGACCTACGAGCAGTACTTC	CASSLSETYEQYF
TRBV29-1	TRBJ1-2	.	.	TGCAGCGTTGATCGGGGGCCGGGGCCTTCCTTAAACTATGGCTACACCTTC	CSVDRGPGPSLNYGYTF
TRBV5-8	TRBJ2-1	.	once	TGTGCCAGCAGCTTGTACTACAATGAGCAGTTCTTC	CASSLYYNEQFF
TRBV5-5	TRBJ2-7	.	.	TGTGCCAGCAGCTTAGGCTACGAGCAGTACTTC	CASSLGYEQYF
TRBV27	TRBJ2-1	.	.	TGTGCCAGTAAGTTTGTCCGGGCAGGAAAGTACAATGAGCAGTTCTTC	CASKFVRAGKYNEQFF
TRBV12-3/TRBV12-4	TRBJ1-2	.	.	TGTGCCAGCAGTCTACAGAGCTATGGCTACACCTTC	CASSLQSYGYTF
TRBV6-5	TRBJ2-7	.	.	TGTGCCAGCAGTTACCTGCCGAGCTCCTACGAGCAGTACTTC	CASSYLPSSYEQYF
TRBV19	TRBJ2-7	TRBD2	.	TGTGCCAGTAGTATAGGGACTAGCTTCCACGAGCAGTACTTC	CASSIGTSFHEQYF